This T cell receptor beta chain was profiled in a study of shared clonotypes between healthy human individuals. Study as a whole: Aged between 18 and 49, the donors were a couple of women and three men.

CD45RO negativity and positive selection for CCR7 defined naive CD8 cells, a population that excluded terminally differentiated effector memory CD45RA+ cells. Measured with immunoSEQ multiplex PCR; TCRdb has only the in-frame clones, and not every one. The sample lists about 2 million clones, about 95% occurring once. CDR1 is SEHNR, CDR2 FQNEAQ, per germline (reference sequence). The CDR3 has 14 residues. With 3 bases removed from V and 2 bases from J, the gap between germline ends came to 10 bases. The TCR comes from a man between 18 and 29 years old in good health. The sequenced sample was naive CD8+ T cells sorted from blood. The rearrangement links TRBV7-9 to TRBJ1-2, with D perhaps TRBD1 (5 bases). CDR3 sequence (DNA): TGTGCCAGCAGCTTGGAGGGACTCAACTATGGCTACACCTTC. As protein: CASSLEGLNYGYTF.